These 17 T cell receptor beta chains were sequenced from one sample in a study of CD8 T cells in Susac syndrome. RNA was extracted with the RNeasy kit, and a quantity of roughly 0.5 to 1 ug was reverse transcribed using random hexamers. One entry per CDR3 protein results from TCRdb running MiXCR on the immunoSEQ multiplex PCR reads. In the table there are 100,000 or so distinct CDR3 sequences, just under 95% of which are singletons. The sequenced sample was CD4+ T cells from PBMCs. Source of these receptors: a human donor with Susac syndrome.

This clonotype came up once. The chain is built from TRBV30 and TRBJ1-5, with D unresolved. Trimming removed 4 bases at V and 7 bases at J, with 14 bases between. Germline V gene lookup returns CDR1 GTSNPN and CDR2 SVGIG (reference sequence). There are 13 residues in the CDR3. The chain's CDR3 is CAWTVGPKQPQHF. The CDR3, as DNA: TGTGCCTGGACCGTAGGACCTAAACAGCCCCAGCATTTT.

The chain recombines TRBV6-5 with TRBJ2-7; 9 positions match TRBD1. V lost 6 bases to trimming and J lost 0 bases; unmatched junction nucleotides: 3. The CDR3 is 14 amino acids. Per the germline V gene, CDR1 is MNHEY and CDR2 is SVGAGI. The CDR3 DNA follows: TGTGCCAGCAGGCCGGGACAGGGCTCCTACGAGCAGTACTTC. Protein product: CASRPGQGSYEQYF.

The V and J genes are TRBV30 and TRBJ1-2, with 7 bases identical to TRBD1. The germline V gene has CDR1 GTSNPN and CDR2 SVGIG (reference sequence). The CDR3 sequence is 15 residues long. Germline trimming cut 6 bases from V and 2 bases from J; bases unmatched to any gene: 12. CDR3 residues: CACSLGQSENYGYTF. The CDR3 region has the DNA TGTGCCTGCTCTCTGGGACAGTCTGAGAACTATGGCTACACCTTC.

This chain joins TRBV7-6 and TRBJ2-5; D possibly corresponds to TRBD1 (6 bases). The CDR3 is 14 residues long. Trimming removed 9 bases from V and 9 bases from J, with 23 bases in between. Germline V gene lookup returns CDR1 SGHVS and CDR2 FNYEAQ. The CDR3 nucleotides read TGTGCCAGTTTAGGACAGCCCCAAGTTGGAGCCCAGTACTTC. Amino acid sequence: CASLGQPQVGAQYF.

The table lists this clonotype with a count of one. The chain is built from TRBV19 and TRBJ2-2, with D possibly being TRBD2 (5 bases). This CDR3 is 15 amino acids long. Trimming took off 3 bases at V and 0 bases at J, with 8 bases between the two ends. The V gene's germline CDR1 is LNHDA and CDR2 SQIVND (reference sequence). The CDR3: CASSIGVSNTGELFF. The CDR3 bases are TGTGCCAGTAGTATCGGGGTTTCGAACACCGGGGAGCTGTTTTTT.

This chain uses TRBV6-5 with TRBJ2-7; 7 bases are a match to TRBD1. The V and J ends lost 5 bases and 4 bases, in that order; junction bases with no gene match: 11. Germline CDR1 MNHEY, CDR2 SVGAGI. This CDR3 spans 15 amino acids. CDR3 in amino acids: CASSKGGRPIYEQYF. The CDR3 region has the DNA TGTGCCAGCAGTAAAGGGGGCAGGCCGATTTACGAGCAGTACTTC.

V gene TRBV9 combines with J gene TRBJ2-2; TRBD1 matches 8 bases. V lost 4 bases to trimming and J lost 1 base; unmatched junction nucleotides: 6. Germline CDR1 is SGDLS and CDR2 is YYNGEE. This CDR3 is built from 16 residues. CDR3 bases: TGTGCCAGCAGCCTAACGACAGGGGTGAACACCGGGGAGCTGTTTTTT. Amino acids: CASSLTTGVNTGELFF.

The chain employs TRBV6-2 or TRBV6-3 and TRBJ2-3; a weak D match, TRBD2 (6 bases). Per the germline V gene, CDR1 is MNHEY and CDR2 is SVGEGT. V lost 5 bases and J 0 bases, leaving 15 bases between the germline ends. The CDR3 runs 16 residues. The CDR3 DNA follows: TGTGCCAGCAGTACCCGGACTATCTCTAGCACAGATACGCAGTATTTT. It encodes CASSTRTISSTDTQYF.

The V and J genes are TRBV30 and TRBJ2-3, with D hard to call. The germline V gene encodes CDR1 GTSNPN and CDR2 SVGIG (reference sequence). V was clipped by 2 bases and J by 4 bases, with 4 bases between them. The CDR3 is made up of 11 amino acids. CDR3: CAWSRADTQYF. CDR3 DNA: TGTGCCTGGAGTCGGGCAGATACGCAGTATTTT.

The J gene is TRBJ2-5, the V gene TRBV29-1; the D is unclear. With 6 bases removed from V and 5 bases from J, the gap between germline ends came to 22 bases. The CDR3 has 15 residues. Per germline, CDR1 SQVTM and CDR2 ANQGSEA. CDR3 nucleotide sequence: TGCAGCGTCCAGCCTATTAGGGCATTGTCGGAGACCCAGTACTTC. The encoded protein is CSVQPIRALSETQYF.

This sequence joins TRBV12-3 or TRBV12-4 and TRBJ2-7; D is perhaps TRBD1 (5 bases). The CDR3 extends over 14 amino acids. Deletions cut 1 base from V and 1 base from J, with 8 bases between. The CDR3 reads CASSLGQGSYEQYF. Written as DNA, the CDR3 is TGTGCCAGCAGTTTAGGGCAGGGATCCTACGAGCAGTACTTC.

This chain joins TRBV9 and TRBJ2-5; 10 nucleotides agree with TRBD2. V lost 3 bases to trimming and J lost 4 bases; unmatched junction nucleotides: 3. Per germline, CDR1 SGDLS and CDR2 YYNGEE. The CDR3 is 14 amino acids. CDR3 region: CASSAGLALETQYF. The CDR3 DNA reads as TGTGCCAGCAGCGCGGGACTAGCGTTAGAGACCCAGTACTTC.

V gene TRBV7-2 combines with J gene TRBJ2-1; perhaps D is TRBD1 or TRBD2 (5 bases each). The germline V and J ends were trimmed by 5 bases and 5 bases, with 13 bases remaining between them. The CDR3 runs to 14 residues. Per the germline V gene, CDR1 is SGHTA and CDR2 is FQGNSA. In DNA form, the CDR3 reads TGTGCCAGCAGCGAACCGGGACGTCACAATGAGCAGTTCTTC. This encodes CASSEPGRHNEQFF. Together with reference TRBV7-2 and TRBJ2-1, the CDR3 gives the full variable domain: GAGVSQSPSNKVTEKGKDVELRCDPISGHTALYWYRQSLGQGLEFLIYFQGNSAPDKSGLPSDRFSAERTGGSVSTLTIQRTQQEDSAVYLCASSEPGRHNEQFFGPGTRLTVL.

The chain has TRBV7-9 and TRBJ2-2, with D unresolved. In germline, CDR1 is SEHNR, CDR2 FQNEAQ (reference sequence). V gave up 3 bases and J gave up 4 bases, with 9 bases separating them. The CDR3 consists of 14 residues. In DNA form, the CDR3 reads TGTGCCAGCAGCTTTTTCGGATCCACCGGGGAGCTGTTTTTT. It codes for CASSFFGSTGELFF.

This clonotype was picked up one time. This chain connects TRBV15 to TRBJ2-5; D may match TRBD1 or TRBD2 (5 bases each). The CDR3 is 16 amino acids. Germline V gene sequence: CDR1 LNHNV, CDR2 YYDKDF (reference sequence). V lost 4 bases and J lost 0, with 15 bases in between. Written as DNA, the CDR3 is TGTGCCACCAGCAAAGGGACGGACCTATACCAAGAGACCCAGTACTTC. Protein: CATSKGTDLYQETQYF.

This clonotype appeared a single time. V and J are TRBV6-5 and TRBJ1-1; D remains unclear. From germline, CDR1 is MNHEY and CDR2 SVGAGI. Trimming removed 7 bases at V and 4 bases at J, with 16 bases between. The CDR3 extends over 14 amino acids. CDR3 in DNA: TGTGCCAGCACCGAAGCTGGGAGAAGCACTGAAGCTTTCTTT. Amino acid sequence: CASTEAGRSTEAFF.

The rearrangement joins TRBV5-4 to TRBJ2-7; 11 bases are a match to TRBD2. Germline V gene sequence: CDR1 SGHNT, CDR2 YYREEE (reference sequence). The junction had 7 bases not matched to a gene; V was cut back by 4 bases and J by 4 bases. The CDR3 is 15 amino acids. The CDR3 nucleotides are TGTGCCAGCAGCATGACTAGCGGGGAAGGGTACGAGCAGTACTTC. Translating it yields CASSMTSGEGYEQYF. Using reference TRBV5-4 and TRBJ2-7 for the parts outside the CDR3, the full variable domain is ETGVTQSPTHLIKTRGQQVTLRCSSQSGHNTVSWYQQALGQGPQFIFQYYREEENGRGNFPPRFSGLQFPNYSSELNVNALELDDSALYLCASSMTSGEGYEQYFGPGTRLTVT.